This T cell receptor beta chain appears in the sequencing data of a study of CD8 T cells in Susac syndrome. Looking at the study overall: There were Susac syndrome patients who were therapy-naive at blood draw, others on corticosteroids, and others on intravenous immunoglobulin alone.

RNA amounts of about 0.45 to 1 ug underwent reverse transcription with random hexamers. Multiplex PCR with immunoSEQ amplified the TCR beta CDR3 across 54 Vbeta and 13 Jbeta. TCRdb passed the immunoSEQ multiplex PCR reads through MiXCR, listing each CDR3 protein once. The table records some 190,000 distinct CDR3 sequences, roughly 93% of them present only once. V trimming: 8 bases; J trimming: 4 bases; junction bases outside the gene matches: 5. There are 15 residues in the CDR3. CD8+ and CD4+ T cells circulating in blood were sequenced for TCR beta. Patients with Susac syndrome fulfilled recently defined diagnostic criteria for definite or probable disease.

Input material: CD4+ T cells from PBMCs. The rearrangement links TRBV12-3 or TRBV12-4 to TRBJ2-5, with TRBD2 identical over 15 bases. The TCR comes from a human donor with Susac syndrome. CDR3 sequence: CASGTSGGPGETQYF. The DNA of the CDR3 is TGTGCCAGCGGGACTAGCGGGGGGCCCGGAGAGACCCAGTACTTC.